Detailed here is one T cell receptor beta chain. In the authors' methods: Using reference gene primer amplification, nucleated cell counts were estimated. The table came from immunoSEQ multiplex PCR; TCRdb's copy has only in-frame clones and leaves some out. V and J calls plus clone size are reproduced from that table; the DNA served to infer D and trimming. The table lists under 150,000 clones, 60% to 85% of them singletons. This entry belongs to a study of blood T cell repertoires in COVID-19. Germline V gene data show CDR1 as SGHAT and CDR2 as FQNNGV. The CDR3 loop spans 15 amino acids. V lost 3 bases to trimming and J lost 7 bases; unmatched junction nucleotides: 11.

V and J are TRBV11-2 and TRBJ2-7; 8 bases are a match to TRBD1. The sequencing input was peripheral blood. This TCR was recovered from a woman aged 80 or older with active or convalescent COVID-19. CDR3 residues: CASSLAPQGAREQYF. The CDR3 DNA is TGTGCCAGCAGCTTGGCCCCCCAGGGGGCTCGGGAGCAGTACTTC.